This T cell receptor (beta chain) came from a study of CD8+CD57+ T cells in acquired aplastic anemia. About the research overall: Read counts for CD4+ cells (from healthy donors) averaged about 10.8 million.

This clonotype has at least ten counts. Its target is not known. Using genomic DNA as the template, TCR beta VDJ and CDR3 profiling was carried out. TCRdb used MiXCR to reprocess the reads, holding one entry per CDR3 protein. Of about 170,000 distinct CDR3 sequences in the sample, around 60% were seen once. Study-level results: Between the patient and control groups, CD8+ Simpson's diversity did not differ significantly.

The length of the CDR3 is 13 residues. Trimming cost V 6 bases and J 3 bases, with 12 bases left between them. Germline V CDR1 and CDR2: MNHEY, SVGAGI. The sequence was collected from a human donor in good health. Sample: sorted CD4+, CD8+, or CD8+CD57+ T cells (not recorded which) from PBMCs. The chain couples TRBV6-5 to TRBJ2-7; D gene uncertain. DNA of the CDR3: TGTGCCAGCAGCCCCCCCGCCAGCTACGAGCAGTACTTC. Protein sequence: CASSPPASYEQYF.